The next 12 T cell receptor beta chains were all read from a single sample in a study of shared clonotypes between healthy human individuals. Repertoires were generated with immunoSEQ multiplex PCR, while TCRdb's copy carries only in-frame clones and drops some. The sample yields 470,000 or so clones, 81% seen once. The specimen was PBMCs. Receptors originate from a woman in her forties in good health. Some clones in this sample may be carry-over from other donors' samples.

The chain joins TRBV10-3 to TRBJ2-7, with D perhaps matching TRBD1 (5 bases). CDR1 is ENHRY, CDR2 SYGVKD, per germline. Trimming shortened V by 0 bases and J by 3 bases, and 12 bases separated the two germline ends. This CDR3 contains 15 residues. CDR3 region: CAISESSGANYEQYF. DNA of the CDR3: TGTGCCATCAGTGAGTCGAGTGGGGCGAACTACGAGCAGTACTTC.

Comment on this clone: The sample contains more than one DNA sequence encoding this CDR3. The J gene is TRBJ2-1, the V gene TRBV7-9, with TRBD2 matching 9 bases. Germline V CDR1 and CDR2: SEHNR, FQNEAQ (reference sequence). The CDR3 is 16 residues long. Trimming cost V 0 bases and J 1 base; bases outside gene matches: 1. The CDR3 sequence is CASSLALAGSYNEQFF. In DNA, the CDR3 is TGTGCCAGCAGCTTAGCGCTAGCGGGGTCCTACAATGAGCAGTTCTTC.

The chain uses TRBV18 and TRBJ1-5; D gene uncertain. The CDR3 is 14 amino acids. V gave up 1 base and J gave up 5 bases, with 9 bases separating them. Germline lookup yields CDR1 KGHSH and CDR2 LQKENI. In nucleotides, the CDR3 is TGTGCCAGCTCACCACTTCCCATAGATCAGCCCCAGCATTTT. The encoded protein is CASSPLPIDQPQHF. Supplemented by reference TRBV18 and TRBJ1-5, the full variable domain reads NAGVMQNPRHLVRRRGQEARLRCSPMKGHSHVYWYRQLPEEGLKFMVYLQKENIIDESGMPKERFSAEFPKEGPSILRIQQVVRGDSAAYFCASSPLPIDQPQHFGDGTRLSIL.

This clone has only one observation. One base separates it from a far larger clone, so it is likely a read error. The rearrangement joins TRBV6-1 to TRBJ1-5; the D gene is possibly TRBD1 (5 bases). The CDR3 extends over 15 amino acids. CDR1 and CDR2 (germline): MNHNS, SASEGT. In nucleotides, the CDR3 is TGTGCCAGCAGTGGGGACGGCGGCAGCAATAAGCCCCAGCATTTT. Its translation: CASSGDGGSNKPQHF.

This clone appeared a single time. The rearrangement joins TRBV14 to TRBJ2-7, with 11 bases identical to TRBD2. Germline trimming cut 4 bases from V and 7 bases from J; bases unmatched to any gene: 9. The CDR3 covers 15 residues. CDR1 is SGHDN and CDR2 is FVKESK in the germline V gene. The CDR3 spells CASSPLTSGTREQYF. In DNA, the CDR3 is TGTGCCAGCAGCCCCTTGACTAGCGGGACAAGGGAGCAGTACTTC.

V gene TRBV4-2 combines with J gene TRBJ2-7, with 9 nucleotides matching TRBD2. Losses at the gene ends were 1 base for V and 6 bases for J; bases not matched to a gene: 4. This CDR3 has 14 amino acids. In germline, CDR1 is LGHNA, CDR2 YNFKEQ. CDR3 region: CASSQASGTVEQYF. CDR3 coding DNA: TGTGCCAGCAGCCAAGCTAGCGGGACGGTCGAGCAGTACTTC.

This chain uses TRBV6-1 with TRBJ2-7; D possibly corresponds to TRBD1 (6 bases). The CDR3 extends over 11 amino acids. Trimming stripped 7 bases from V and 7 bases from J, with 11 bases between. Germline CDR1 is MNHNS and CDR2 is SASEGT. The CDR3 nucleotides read TGTGCCAGCAACACGAGGGGGGAGCAGTACTTC. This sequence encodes CASNTRGEQYF.

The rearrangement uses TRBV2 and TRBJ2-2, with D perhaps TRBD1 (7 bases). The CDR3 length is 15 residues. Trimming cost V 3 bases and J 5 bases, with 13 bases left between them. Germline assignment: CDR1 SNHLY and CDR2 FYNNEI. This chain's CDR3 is CASSDTSGGTGELFF. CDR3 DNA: TGTGCCAGCAGTGATACGTCAGGGGGGACCGGGGAGCTGTTTTTT. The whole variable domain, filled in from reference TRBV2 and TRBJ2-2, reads EPEVTQTPSHQVTQMGQEVILRCVPISNHLYFYWYRQILGQKVEFLVSFYNNEISEKSEIFDDQFSVERPDGSNFTLKIRSTKLEDSAMYFCASSDTSGGTGELFFGEGSRLTVL.

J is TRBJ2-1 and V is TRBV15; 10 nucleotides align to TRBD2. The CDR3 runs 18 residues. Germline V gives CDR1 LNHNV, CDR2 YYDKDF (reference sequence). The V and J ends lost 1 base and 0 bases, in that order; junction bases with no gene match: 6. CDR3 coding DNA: TGTGCCACCAGCAGAGGTAGCGGGAGGAGGAGCTCCTACAATGAGCAGTTCTTC. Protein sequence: CATSRGSGRRSSYNEQFF.

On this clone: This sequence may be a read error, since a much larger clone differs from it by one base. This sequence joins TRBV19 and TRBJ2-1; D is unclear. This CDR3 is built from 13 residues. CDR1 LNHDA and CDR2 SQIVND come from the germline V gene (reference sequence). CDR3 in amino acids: CASGITAGYEQFF. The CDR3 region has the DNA TGTGCCAGTGGTATTACAGCAGGCTATGAGCAGTTCTTC.

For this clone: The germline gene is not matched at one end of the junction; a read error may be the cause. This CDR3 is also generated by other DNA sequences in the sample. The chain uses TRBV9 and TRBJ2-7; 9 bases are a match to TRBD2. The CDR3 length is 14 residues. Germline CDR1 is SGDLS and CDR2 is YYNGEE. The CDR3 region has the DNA TGTGCTAGCAGCGCAGGTACTAGCGGGTACGAGCAGTACTTC. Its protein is CASSAGTSGYEQYF.

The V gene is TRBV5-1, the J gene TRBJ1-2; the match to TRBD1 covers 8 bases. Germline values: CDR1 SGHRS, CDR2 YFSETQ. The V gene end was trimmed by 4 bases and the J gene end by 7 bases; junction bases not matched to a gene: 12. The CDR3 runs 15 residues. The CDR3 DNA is TGCGCCAGCAGCCTGTCTGTCGACAGGGGCGGTGGCTACACCTTC. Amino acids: CASSLSVDRGGGYTF.